This TCR beta chain was captured by sequencing in a study of blood T cell repertoires in COVID-19. Study context: Some COVID-19 samples were acute and others convalescent; all came from the United States, Italy and Spain. Sample material is recorded as cDNA or gDNA derived from T cells, B-cell-depleted T cells, or PBMCs.

Per the original methods: Amplifying reference gene primers gave estimates of nucleated cell counts. Sequenced by immunoSEQ multiplex PCR; TCRdb stores in-frame clones only, minus some. The DNA gave D and trimming, while V, J and clone size come from that table. Seen here are about 72,000 clones, around nine tenths observed once, and the top ten hold about an eighth. Germline V lookup: CDR1 SGHTA, CDR2 FQGNSA. The ends were cut back, 1 base at V and 5 bases at J, with 11 bases in the middle. The length of the CDR3 is 14 residues. Sequenced: peripheral blood. This receptor was obtained from a woman aged 55-75 years with acute or convalescent COVID-19. The chain has TRBV7-2 and TRBJ1-1, with D possibly matching TRBD1 (5 bases). CDR3 DNA: TGTGCCAGCAGCTTAGGAGGGACTGGGACTGAAGCTTTCTTT. Amino acids: CASSLGGTGTEAFF.